Below, one TCR beta chain is given with its context. Its specificity is not known. This entry is derived from a study of T-cell memory formation after mild COVID-19. Points from the study as a whole: Contracting CD8+ clones were enriched in EMRA, CD4+ mainly in CM and EM. Whereas later expanders leaned CD4+, clones contracting day 15 to 85 showed a balanced CD4/CD8 makeup.

Each CDR3 protein is one row after TCRdb ran MiXCR on the 5' RACE reads. The data hold roughly 600,000 distinct CDR3 sequences, with around 17% observed a single time. In germline, CDR1 is SGDLS, CDR2 YYNGEE. The CDR3 has 11 residues. The germline V and J ends were trimmed by 7 bases and 7 bases, with 11 bases remaining between them. Source material: PBMCs or a T cell subset sorted from them (not recorded which). This chain uses TRBV9 with TRBJ1-2; D perhaps matches TRBD1 (5 bases). The sequence derives from an adult woman who had mild COVID-19 (a few samples of this study predate the infection). Cell type and time point are not known. The CDR3 is CASQGVRGYTF. The CDR3 coding sequence is TGTGCCAGCCAGGGAGTACGTGGCTACACCTTC.